This TCR beta chain was recorded in a study of blood T cell repertoires in COVID-19. The germline V gene encodes CDR1 LGHDT and CDR2 YNNKEL (reference sequence). This CDR3 is built from 15 residues. The V gene lost 1 base and the J gene lost 6 bases, with 13 bases spanning the gap. Produced via immunoSEQ multiplex PCR; TCRdb's table is partial and in-frame only. This sample carries 75,000 to 95,000 clones, roughly 78% of them seen once, and the ten largest clones take approximately 34%. The chain carries TRBV3-1 (or the pseudogene TRBV3-2) and TRBJ1-5; D might be TRBD1 (6 bases). Sequencing was done on a sample of peripheral blood. The receptor's source is a man aged 55 to 70 with COVID-19, enrolled during active disease. CDR3 DNA sequence: TGTGCCAGCAGCCAAGCTCCGGGGGGGCTTCAGCCCCAGCATTTT. Translation: CASSQAPGGLQPQHF.